This T cell receptor beta chain appears in the sequencing data of a study of blood T cell repertoires in COVID-19 (dated by TCRdb to 2018 to 2021). Regarding the complete study: Samples from collaborators originated in the United States, Italy and Spain and spanned both the acute and convalescent phases of COVID-19. The repertoires were released in a freely available public database meant as a resource for research on the immune response to SARS-CoV-2. Nearly every sample came with metadata listing a de-identified subject ID, COVID-19 status, age in years and sex. Where available, HLA class I and class II types were obtained from metadata supplied by the sample provider rather than from assay-based typing. The samples were drawn from two sources: the first 160 participants of the ongoing ImmuneRACE study, and fewer than 1,500 subjects contributed by 6 global collaborators. Subjects who had been exposed to COVID-19, were actively infected with it, or had recovered from it provided the deeply sampled blood TCRbeta repertoires that made up the dataset. The material from the prospective study consisted of cDNA or gDNA derived from T cells, B-cell-depleted T cells, or PBMCs. Overall study results and their limits: The quantity of clinical and demographic metadata differed by source and by participant and was supplied without curation.

Per the germline V gene, SNHLY is the CDR1 and FYNNEI is the CDR2. Taken from cysteine to phenylalanine, the CDR3 has 13 residues. The retained sequence is limited to the CDR3, 39 bases, with the frame set at the first base. V and J are truncated by 6 bases and 0 bases respectively, leaving an intervening sequence of 9 bases. About this clone: The antigen it recognizes is unknown. No base-level quality is on record; no much larger clone is a single base apart.

The collaborating institutions used their own protocols to collect whole blood in K2EDTA tubes. Collaborator samples were shipped for TCRbeta analysis as frozen whole blood, isolated PBMCs, or DNA extracted from either sample type. The immunoSEQ Assay, a bias-controlled multiplex PCR, was used to amplify TCRbeta CDR3 regions from genomic DNA. The paper's processing steps were these. The number of nucleated cells in each sample was estimated from the amplification of reference gene primers within the assay. To quantify the absolute abundance of each unique TCRbeta CDR3 rearrangement, sequence reads were collapsed and filtered. For each sample, productive Simpson clonality was calculated as the square root of Simpson's diversity index across productive rearrangements. The source is immuneACCESS, and TCRdb retained only in-frame sequences with V and J called. Part of the clones is not carried over; for the studies checked, unresolved V genes explain less than half of this, and the remainder is unexplained. The DNA gave D and trimming, while V, J and clone size come from that table. This sample lists 250,000 or so clones; roughly four fifths were detected once. Clones ranked in the top ten supply about 4.5% of the sample.

The source material was peripheral blood. The sequence links TRBV2 to TRBJ2-7, with a tentative D gene TRBD2 over 5 matching bases. This TCR came from a woman in her 70s with acute or convalescent COVID-19. The CDR3 protein: CASRRVASYEQYF. The DNA sequence reads TGTGCCAGCAGGCGGGTGGCCTCCTACGAGCAGTACTTC.